What follows are 8 T cell receptor beta chains derived from one specimen sequenced in a study of shared clonotypes between healthy human individuals. Naive CD8 cells comprised CD45RO-negative, CCR7-positively selected cells, excluding terminally differentiated effector memory CD45RA+ cells. Clones were read by immunoSEQ multiplex PCR, and TCRdb kept only the in-frame ones, dropping some. The sample contains under 850,000 clones, 80% to 95% of which appear only once. Sequencing used naive CD8+ T cells sorted from blood. The source is a man aged 25 to 40 in good health.

V gene TRBV28 combines with J gene TRBJ2-1; the match to TRBD2 covers 7 bases. Germline V gene data show CDR1 as MDHEN and CDR2 as SYDVKM. Trimming took 4 bases from V and 10 from J; bases not matched to a gene: 13. The CDR3 consists of 15 residues. In DNA, the CDR3 is TGTGCCAGCAGTTCCAGGACTAGTGGGGTCGGAGAGCAGTTCTTC. Residues: CASSSRTSGVGEQFF.

V gene TRBV6-4 combines with J gene TRBJ2-1; D is possibly TRBD2 (5 bases). V dropped 4 bases and J dropped 4 bases, with 8 bases sitting between them. The CDR3 sequence is 13 residues long. Germline CDR1 and CDR2: MRHNA and SNTAGT. CDR3 protein: CASSASQYNEQFF. DNA for the CDR3: TGTGCCAGCAGTGCTAGCCAGTACAATGAGCAGTTCTTC.

The chain employs TRBV6-6 and TRBJ2-1, with 10 bases matching TRBD2. V lost 2 bases, J lost 9 bases, and 7 bases stayed unmatched. Germline lookup yields CDR1 MNHNY and CDR2 SVGAGI (reference sequence). The CDR3 extends over 15 amino acids. CDR3 loop: CASSYLLAGEVEQFF. In nucleotides, the CDR3 is TGTGCCAGCAGTTACCTGCTAGCGGGAGAAGTTGAGCAGTTCTTC.

This chain joins TRBV28 and TRBJ1-4; tentative D call: TRBD1 (5 bases). From germline, CDR1 is MDHEN and CDR2 SYDVKM. The CDR3 consists of 16 residues. The V and J ends lost 3 bases and 3 bases respectively, with 14 bases between them. In DNA, the CDR3 is TGTGCCAGCAGTTTCGGGACGTCGCGCCCTAATGAAAAACTGTTTTTT. It translates to CASSFGTSRPNEKLFF.

The chain uses TRBV7-9 and TRBJ2-7, with TRBD1 matching over 8 bases. Germline-derived CDR1 and CDR2 are SEHNR and FQNEAQ (reference sequence). V trimming: 3 bases; J trimming: 5 bases; junction bases outside the gene matches: 3. The CDR3 spans 13 residues. CDR3 bases: TGTGCCAGCAGCTTCTCAGGGGGCGACGAGCAGTACTTC. Encoded protein: CASSFSGGDEQYF.

The gene calls are TRBV4-3 and TRBJ2-7; D may correspond to TRBD1 or TRBD2 (5 bases each). V was shortened by 4 bases and J by 0 bases, with 13 bases between the two germline ends. Germline CDR1 reads LGHNA; CDR2 reads YSLEER. CDR3 length: 15 amino acids. Here the CDR3 reads CASSPGAESSYEQYF. In nucleotides, the CDR3 is TGCGCCAGCAGCCCCGGGGCAGAGAGCTCCTACGAGCAGTACTTC.

The chain recombines TRBV5-4 with TRBJ2-7, with D perhaps TRBD2 (5 bases). Trimming pared 4 bases from V and 1 base from J, leaving 18 bases between. Germline lookup yields CDR1 SGHNT and CDR2 YYREEE (reference sequence). This CDR3 has 16 residues. DNA for the CDR3: TGTGCCAGCAGCCCCGTGCTAGCCGAGGAATCCTACGAGCAGTACTTC. Amino acid sequence: CASSPVLAEESYEQYF.

This clone was seen only a few times. The gene calls are TRBV19 and TRBJ2-2, with 12 bases identical to TRBD2. V lost 3 bases, J lost 4 bases, and 6 bases stayed unmatched. The CDR3 contains 17 residues. Germline CDR1 is LNHDA and CDR2 is SQIVND (reference sequence). CDR3 region: CASSMTSGSVFTGELFF. Here the CDR3 DNA reads TGTGCCAGTAGTATGACTAGCGGGAGTGTTTTCACCGGGGAGCTGTTTTTT.